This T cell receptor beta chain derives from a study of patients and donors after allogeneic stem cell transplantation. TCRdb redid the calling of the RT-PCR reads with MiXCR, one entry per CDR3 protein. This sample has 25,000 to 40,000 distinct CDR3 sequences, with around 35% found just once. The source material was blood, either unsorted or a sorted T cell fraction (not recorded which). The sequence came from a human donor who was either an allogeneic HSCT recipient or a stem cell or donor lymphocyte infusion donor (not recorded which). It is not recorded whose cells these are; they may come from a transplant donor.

The CDR3 coding sequence is TGTGCCAGCTCAAGGCGTAGGTCAGCTCTGAATCAGCCCCAGCATTTT. Protein product: CASSRRRSALNQPQHF. This chain links TRBV18 with TRBJ1-5; no reliable D call. Germline CDR1 KGHSH, CDR2 LQKENI. This CDR3 is 16 amino acids long. V gave up 5 bases and J gave up 4 bases, with 18 bases separating them.